The TCR beta chain under discussion was sequenced for a study of OX40 agonist ivuxolimab in advanced cancers. Study-level information: Ivuxolimab, which is an agonistic anti-OX40 (CD134) antibody, was administered to the patients.

Study conclusions and caveats: On average, CD8+ T cells had more expanded clones than CD4+.

The length of the CDR3 is 14 residues. Per germline, CDR1 LNHDA and CDR2 SQIVND (reference sequence). About this clone: Its antigen is currently unknown.

Only in-frame clones appear in the TCRdb table, and some are missing; sequencing was by immunoSEQ multiplex PCR. The sample comprises approximately 86,000 clones, more than 85% of which are singletons, and 0.9% to 1.2% rests with the top ten. Sequencing was performed on CD4+ or CD8+ T cells sorted from blood, taken in a trial of the OX40 agonist ivuxolimab. This TCR was sampled from an adult with an advanced solid tumor such as melanoma, head and neck, liver or kidney cancer. The J gene is TRBJ2-5, the V gene TRBV19; 9 positions agree with TRBD1. TRBJ2-7 explains the end of the DNA better; the J call may be wrong. CDR3 sequence (DNA): TGTGCCAGTAGGGAACAGGGGGCTTCTCGCGAGCAGTACTTC. It translates to CASREQGASREQYF.